This is a list of T cell receptor beta chains from one sample in a study of identical twins. TCRdb reanalysed the 5' RACE reads using MiXCR and keeps one entry per CDR3 protein. The sample consists of around 340,000 distinct CDR3 sequences, 10% to 15% of them appearing once. This sample also belongs to another study, concerning yellow fever vaccine responses in identical twins.

The sequenced sample consisted of CD8+ T cells sorted from blood. The receptors come from a woman aged 18-35 years in good health. CDR3s include the opening cysteine and the closing phenylalanine or tryptophan. D genes are given only for firm matches. The size field is filled for only some rows; it gives once, few, many or a size class.

J gene: TRBJ2-1
V gene: TRBV12-3/TRBV12-4
D gene: NA
clone size: few
CDR3 DNA: TGTGCCAGCAGTTTCGCCCTGACTCTTCGTGAGCAGTTCTTC
CDR3 protein: CASSFALTLREQFF

J gene: TRBJ2-7
V gene: TRBV5-4
D gene: TRBD1
clone size: few
CDR3 DNA: TGTGCCAGCAGCTTGGGGGACAGGGATTTCGAGCAGTACTTC
CDR3 protein: CASSLGDRDFEQYF

J gene: TRBJ1-1
V gene: TRBV10-3
D gene: TRBD1
clone size: NA
CDR3 DNA: TGTGCCATCAGTGAGGCAGGGGGCTCAACTGAAGCTTTCTTT
CDR3 protein: CAISEAGGSTEAFF

J gene: TRBJ2-5
V gene: TRBV24-1
D gene: NA
clone size: few
CDR3 DNA: TGTGCCACCAGTGATGGGGGTTGGGGGGAGACCCAGTACTTC
CDR3 protein: CATSDGGWGETQYF

J gene: TRBJ2-2
V gene: TRBV4-1
D gene: NA
clone size: few
CDR3 DNA: TGCGCCAGCAGCTACCGGGACCGCGGGGCCGGGGAGCTGTTTTTT
CDR3 protein: CASSYRDRGAGELFF

J gene: TRBJ2-1
V gene: TRBV2
D gene: TRBD2
clone size: NA
CDR3 DNA: TGTGCCAGCAGCGGGGGGGCTGATGAGCAGTTCTTC
CDR3 protein: CASSGGADEQFF

J gene: TRBJ2-1
V gene: TRBV5-5
D gene: NA
clone size: many
CDR3 DNA: TGTGCCAGCAGCTTCCCAGGGAACAATGAGCAGTTCTTC
CDR3 protein: CASSFPGNNEQFF

J gene: TRBJ2-1
V gene: TRBV20-1
D gene: NA
clone size: many
CDR3 DNA: TGCAGTGCTAGTAAAGAGAATGAGCAGTTCTTC
CDR3 protein: CSASKENEQFF

J gene: TRBJ2-2
V gene: TRBV20-1
D gene: TRBD2
clone size: few
CDR3 DNA: TGCAGTGCCTCGCCTAGGCAGCGGGAGACCGGGGAGCTGTTTTTT
CDR3 protein: CSASPRQRETGELFF

J gene: TRBJ2-3
V gene: TRBV27
D gene: TRBD2
clone size: NA
CDR3 DNA: TGTGCCAGCAGTTTGACTAGCGGGGGCAGGGCAGATACGCAGTATTTT
CDR3 protein: CASSLTSGGRADTQYF

J gene: TRBJ2-3
V gene: TRBV6-1
D gene: NA
clone size: NA
CDR3 DNA: TGTGCCAGCAGTGACAACCCTCAGGGTGCCACAGATACGCAGTATTTT
CDR3 protein: CASSDNPQGATDTQYF

J gene: TRBJ2-3
V gene: TRBV7-9
D gene: NA
clone size: NA
CDR3 DNA: TGTGCCAGCGTCCTCGCACCAGATACGCAGTATTTT
CDR3 protein: CASVLAPDTQYF

J gene: TRBJ2-7
V gene: TRBV27
D gene: NA
clone size: NA
CDR3 DNA: TGTGCCAGCAGTGCCCCCGGACGGGTATACGAGCAGTACTTC
CDR3 protein: CASSAPGRVYEQYF

J gene: TRBJ2-1
V gene: TRBV29-1
D gene: TRBD2
clone size: few
CDR3 DNA: TGCAGCGTCCCTTATCCGGGACTAGCGGGAGGTGAGCAGTTCTTC
CDR3 protein: CSVPYPGLAGGEQFF

J gene: TRBJ2-1
V gene: TRBV9
D gene: NA
clone size: NA
CDR3 DNA: TGTGCCAGCAGCGCCCGGATAGCGGCCTACAATGAGCAGTTCTTC
CDR3 protein: CASSARIAAYNEQFF

J gene: TRBJ2-1
V gene: TRBV3-1
D gene: TRBD2
clone size: few
CDR3 DNA: TGTGCCAGCAGCCAAGATCTAGGGACTAGCGGGAGGGGCAACAATGAGCAGTTCTTC
CDR3 protein: CASSQDLGTSGRGNNEQFF

J gene: TRBJ2-3
V gene: TRBV27
D gene: NA
clone size: NA
CDR3 DNA: TGTGCCAGCAGTTTATCGATCCAGGGCAGCACAGATACGCAGTATTTT
CDR3 protein: CASSLSIQGSTDTQYF

J gene: TRBJ2-1
V gene: TRBV4-1
D gene: TRBD2
clone size: NA
CDR3 DNA: TGCGCCAGCAGCCCTAGGACTAGCGGGAGTCATGAGCAGTTCTTC
CDR3 protein: CASSPRTSGSHEQFF

J gene: TRBJ2-2
V gene: TRBV28
D gene: NA
clone size: few
CDR3 DNA: TGTGCCAGCAGAAGCCTGGGGCAGGGGTATGTCACCGGGGAGCTGTTTTTT
CDR3 protein: CASRSLGQGYVTGELFF

J gene: TRBJ2-7
V gene: TRBV7-9
D gene: TRBD1
clone size: many
CDR3 DNA: TGTGCCAGCAGCTTCGACAGGGTTTCCTACGAGCAGTACTTC
CDR3 protein: CASSFDRVSYEQYF

J gene: TRBJ2-2
V gene: TRBV7-8
D gene: NA
clone size: many
CDR3 DNA: TGTGCCAGCAGCTTGAGGCTACCGAACACCGGGGAGCTGTTTTTT
CDR3 protein: CASSLRLPNTGELFF

J gene: TRBJ2-1
V gene: TRBV18
D gene: NA
clone size: NA
CDR3 DNA: TGTGCCAGCTCACCGAACGGGGCCGCGATCTACAATGAGCAGTTCTTC
CDR3 protein: CASSPNGAAIYNEQFF

J gene: TRBJ1-4
V gene: TRBV24-1
D gene: TRBD1
clone size: few
CDR3 DNA: TGTGCCACCAGTGACTATTCGGGACAGGGGGATGAAAAACTGTTTTTT
CDR3 protein: CATSDYSGQGDEKLFF

J gene: TRBJ2-7
V gene: TRBV10-3
D gene: NA
clone size: NA
CDR3 DNA: TGTGCCATCAGTGATACCTCCAGGGCTCCGGGGTACGAGCAGTACTTC
CDR3 protein: CAISDTSRAPGYEQYF

J gene: TRBJ2-5
V gene: TRBV6-1
D gene: NA
clone size: few
CDR3 DNA: TGTGCCAGCAGTCAGACTAGTTATCAAGAGACCCAGTACTTC
CDR3 protein: CASSQTSYQETQYF

J gene: TRBJ2-7
V gene: TRBV7-9
D gene: NA
clone size: many
CDR3 DNA: TGTGCCAGCAGCTTACTCTACGAGCAGTACTTC
CDR3 protein: CASSLLYEQYF

J gene: TRBJ2-7
V gene: TRBV5-1
D gene: NA
clone size: many
CDR3 DNA: TGCGCCAGCAGCTTTTCCCGGAGCTCCTACGAGCAGTACTTC
CDR3 protein: CASSFSRSSYEQYF

J gene: TRBJ1-1
V gene: TRBV4-1
D gene: NA
clone size: NA
CDR3 DNA: TGCGCCAGCAGCCACGATTCGAACACTGAAGCTTTCTTT
CDR3 protein: CASSHDSNTEAFF

J gene: TRBJ2-5
V gene: TRBV28
D gene: NA
clone size: few
CDR3 DNA: TGTGCCAGCAGTTTTAGCCTAATCGGACACACACAAGAGACCCAGTACTTC
CDR3 protein: CASSFSLIGHTQETQYF